The T cell receptor (beta chain) under discussion was sequenced for a study of T cells in Graves' hyperthyroidism and ophthalmopathy. The study, taken as a whole, reports: Peripheral blood also featured most of the thyroid clonotypes expanded above 0.001.

This clonotype was detected a few times. The antigen is undetermined. The germline V and J ends were trimmed by 6 bases and 16 bases, with 15 bases remaining between them. Germline-derived CDR1 and CDR2 are MNHNS and SASEGT. The CDR3 runs 11 residues. Amplification of TCR beta CDR3 regions used RNA as the template. First-round RT-PCR with HTBI primers amplified the TCR CDR3 region. TCRdb redid the calling of the multiplex PCR reads with MiXCR, one entry per CDR3 protein. The sample lists 750,000 to 950,000 distinct CDR3 sequences; roughly 37% were seen once. Sequences were obtained from blood. The receptor was isolated from a man younger than 35 with Graves' hyperthyroidism. The genes are TRBV6-1 and TRBJ1-4; D is perhaps TRBD1 (5 bases). DNA of the CDR3: TGTGCCAGCAGAGACGGTCCAGGGACGTTTTTT. Amino acid sequence: CASRDGPGTFF.